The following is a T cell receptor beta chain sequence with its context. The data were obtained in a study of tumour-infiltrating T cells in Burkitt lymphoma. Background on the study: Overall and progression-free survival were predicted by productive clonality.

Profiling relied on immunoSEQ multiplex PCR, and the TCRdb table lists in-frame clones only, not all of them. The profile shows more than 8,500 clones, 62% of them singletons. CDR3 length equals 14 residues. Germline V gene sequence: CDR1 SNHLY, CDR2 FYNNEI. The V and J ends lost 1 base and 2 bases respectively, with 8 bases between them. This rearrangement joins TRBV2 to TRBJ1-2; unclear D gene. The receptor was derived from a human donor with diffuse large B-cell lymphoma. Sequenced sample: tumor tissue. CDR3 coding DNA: TGTGCCAGCAGTGAAGTGTCAGTAAACTATGGCTACACCTTC. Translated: CASSEVSVNYGYTF. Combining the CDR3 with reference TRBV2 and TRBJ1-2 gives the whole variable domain EPEVTQTPSHQVTQMGQEVILRCVPISNHLYFYWYRQILGQKVEFLVSFYNNEISEKSEIFDDQFSVERPDGSNFTLKIRSTKLEDSAMYFCASSEVSVNYGYTFGSGTRLTVV.